Presented here are 23 T cell receptor beta chains from one specimen sequenced in a study of CD8 T cells in ankylosing spondylitis. General study points: A TCR beta motif made of fewer than 10 highly homologous variants seemed typical of ankylosing spondylitis blood.

From the 5' RACE reads, TCRdb called clonotypes with MiXCR, one entry per CDR3 protein. The repertoire holds approximately 400,000 distinct CDR3 sequences, with 17% as singletons. These receptors' antigens are unknown. The specimen was blood, either unsorted or a sorted T cell fraction (not recorded which). The receptor set was obtained from a male donor with ankylosing spondylitis.

V and J are TRBV12-3 or TRBV12-4 and TRBJ1-5, with unresolved D. The CDR3 covers 14 residues. V shed 5 bases and J shed 0 bases, with 8 bases lying between them. Here the CDR3 DNA reads TGTGCCAGCAGTGCAGGCAATAGCAATCAGCCCCAGCATTTT. As protein: CASSAGNSNQPQHF.

This clonotype was recorded a few times. This sequence joins TRBV5-1 and TRBJ1-1; D not certain. Germline lookup yields CDR1 SGHRS and CDR2 YFSETQ. The CDR3 spans 13 residues. Trimming took 1 base from V and 11 from J, leaving 15 bases between them. CDR3 nucleotides: TGCGCCAGCAGCTTGAGTGGGATCGGACTGGCTTTCTTT. This codes for CASSLSGIGLAFF.

This clonotype was found a few times. This rearrangement joins TRBV15 to TRBJ1-1, with TRBD1 as a possible D gene (5 bases). The V end lost 0 bases, the J end lost 4 bases, and 12 bases lay between the germline ends. Germline V gene sequence: CDR1 LNHNV, CDR2 YYDKDF (reference sequence). The CDR3 loop spans 15 amino acids. Written as DNA, the CDR3 is TGTGCCACCAGCAGAGATCAGGGCCCGGGCACTGAAGCTTTCTTT. Translating gives CATSRDQGPGTEAFF.

The V gene is TRBV5-1, the J gene TRBJ1-1; D gene uncertain. CDR1 is SGHRS, CDR2 YFSETQ, per germline. Trimming left V 4 bases short and J 1 base short, with 14 bases between. The CDR3 totals 15 residues. The CDR3 sequence is CASSRLPQANTEAFF. The DNA of the CDR3 is TGCGCCAGCAGCCGCCTCCCCCAGGCGAACACTGAAGCTTTCTTT.

This clonotype was counted many times. V gene TRBV20-1 combines with J gene TRBJ1-2; D remains unclear. CDR3 length equals 12 residues. Trimming cost V 2 bases and J 1 base, with 5 bases left between them. Germline lookup yields CDR1 DFQATT and CDR2 SNEGSKA (reference sequence). The CDR3, as DNA: TGCAGTGCTAGACCGAATAACTATGGCTACACCTTC. This codes for CSARPNNYGYTF.

J is TRBJ2-7 and V is TRBV20-1, with no clear D. Trimming left V 3 bases short and J 7 bases short, with 19 bases between. This CDR3 has 14 residues. Germline loops: CDR1 DFQATT, CDR2 SNEGSKA (reference sequence). The CDR3 sequence is CSASSPHQDLEQYF. In DNA form, the CDR3 reads TGCAGTGCTAGTTCGCCACACCAGGATCTGGAGCAGTACTTC.

The chain carries TRBV5-1 and TRBJ1-1, with TRBD1 matching over 8 bases. CDR1 SGHRS and CDR2 YFSETQ come from the germline V gene. Losses at the gene ends were 0 bases for V and 4 bases for J; bases not matched to a gene: 11. This CDR3 comprises 17 residues. The CDR3 is CASSLGDRFTLGTEAFF. The DNA for the CDR3 is TGCGCCAGCAGCTTGGGGGACAGGTTCACCTTGGGCACTGAAGCTTTCTTT.

This clonotype was found a few times. This rearrangement joins TRBV11-2 to TRBJ2-2; 9 bases are a match to TRBD1. The germline V gene has CDR1 SGHAT and CDR2 FQNNGV. J gave up 7 bases and V 5 bases, and 8 bases lay outside the gene matches. CDR3 size: 15 residues. The CDR3 reads CASSAYRGQVGELFF. The CDR3 DNA follows: TGTGCCAGCAGCGCCTACAGGGGGCAGGTCGGGGAGCTGTTTTTT.

This chain links TRBV5-6 with TRBJ1-2, with 8 bases aligning to TRBD1. The CDR3 totals 12 residues. Germline values: CDR1 SGHDT, CDR2 YYEEEE. Trimming at V came to 2 bases and at J to 7 bases, leaving 1 base not matched to a gene. CDR3 sequence reads: CASSLTGGGYTF. The CDR3 region has the DNA TGTGCCAGCAGCTTAACAGGGGGTGGCTACACCTTC.

The CDR3 loop reads CSATPGDSTTTQYF. The CDR3 DNA reads TGCAGTGCTACCCCTGGGGACAGCACTACGACGCAGTACTTC. V usage is TRBV20-1 and J usage is TRBJ2-7; 7 nucleotides align to TRBD1. This CDR3 region has 14 residues. The trim removed 4 bases at V and 9 bases at J, leaving 15 bases unmatched. Germline V gene sequence: CDR1 DFQATT, CDR2 SNEGSKA (reference sequence).

This clonotype came up a few times. This chain connects TRBV20-1 to TRBJ2-3; TRBD2 might be the D (6 bases). Germline CDR1 is DFQATT and CDR2 is SNEGSKA (reference sequence). The CDR3 contains 15 residues. V was shortened by 0 bases and J by 3 bases, with 13 bases between the two germline ends. For the CDR3, the DNA is TGCAGTGCTAGAGATGGGGGACTGACAACAGATACGCAGTATTTT. It translates to CSARDGGLTTDTQYF.

This clonotype has just a few counts. This chain's CDR3 is CASSPGTSVVYEQYF. Here the CDR3 DNA reads TGTGCCAGCAGTCCCGGGACTAGCGTCGTCTACGAGCAGTACTTC. The genes are TRBV2 and TRBJ2-7, with 10 bases aligning to TRBD2. The CDR3 has 15 amino acids. With 5 bases clipped from V and 3 bases from J, the junction kept 7 bases outside the gene matches. Germline V CDR1 and CDR2: SNHLY, FYNNEI.

This clonotype has only a few counts. The chain has TRBV6-5 and TRBJ1-1; no reliable D call. V gave up 2 bases and J gave up 5 bases, with 12 bases separating them. This CDR3 is 14 amino acids long. Germline CDR1 is MNHEY and CDR2 is SVGAGI. CDR3 loop: CASSYGDIRTEAFF. Here the CDR3 DNA reads TGTGCCAGCAGTTACGGGGATATTCGGACTGAAGCTTTCTTT.

A few counts support this clonotype. The V gene is TRBV7-8, the J gene TRBJ2-7, with a weak D call TRBD1 (7 bases). The CDR3 loop spans 14 amino acids. V lost 2 bases and J 6 bases, leaving 14 bases between the germline ends. Germline lookup yields CDR1 SGHVS and CDR2 FQNEAQ. CDR3 DNA sequence: TGTGCCAGCAGCTTAATTCTCCAGGGGGGCGAGCAGTACTTC. This translates into CASSLILQGGEQYF.

The V and J genes are TRBV7-2 and TRBJ1-2; D unclear. The CDR3 has 15 residues. Trimming shortened V by 4 bases and J by 2 bases, and 14 bases separated the two germline ends. Germline CDR1 is SGHTA and CDR2 is FQGNSA. The CDR3 region has the DNA TGTGCCAGCAGCTCCCAGCCACAGAAAAACTATGGCTACACCTTC. Amino acid sequence: CASSSQPQKNYGYTF.

This chain's CDR3 is CASSPRGWNTGELFF. The CDR3 DNA is TGCGCCAGCAGCCCGAGGGGGTGGAACACCGGGGAGCTGTTTTTT. The rearrangement joins TRBV4-1 to TRBJ2-2, with D possibly matching TRBD1 (6 bases). Germline loops: CDR1 MGHRA, CDR2 YSYEKL. CDR3 length equals 15 residues. The V end lost 4 bases, the J end lost 1 base, and 10 bases lay between the germline ends.

This clonotype was observed a handful of times. The chain couples TRBV5-6 to TRBJ1-2, with 9 nucleotides matching TRBD1. V lost 4 bases to trimming and J lost 6 bases; unmatched junction nucleotides: 13. The CDR3 has 16 amino acids. Germline lookup yields CDR1 SGHDT and CDR2 YYEEEE. The CDR3 nucleotides are TGTGCCAGCAGCCTCGGGACAGGGAAATCGGGACATGGCTACACCTTC. Translated: CASSLGTGKSGHGYTF. The variable domain in full, completed from reference TRBV5-6 and TRBJ1-2, reads DAGVTQSPTHLIKTRGQQVTLRCSPKSGHDTVSWYQQALGQGPQFIFQYYEEEERQRGNFPDRFSGHQFPNYSSELNVNALLLGDSALYLCASSLGTGKSGHGYTFGSGTRLTVV.

CDR3 DNA sequence: TGTGCCAGTAGAAGTTCGGGGGGTGGTCTTCGCGACTATGGCTACACCTTC. As protein: CASRSSGGGLRDYGYTF. V usage is TRBV19 and J usage is TRBJ1-2; a weak D match, TRBD1 (5 bases). The CDR3 covers 17 residues. Deletions cut 6 bases from V and 3 bases from J, with 23 bases between. Germline-derived CDR1 and CDR2 are LNHDA and SQIVND (reference sequence).

In this sample, this clonotype turned up a few times. The V gene is TRBV4-2, the J gene TRBJ2-2; D not certain. V gave up 6 bases and J gave up 0 bases, with 11 bases separating them. This CDR3 is built from 15 residues. CDR1 and CDR2 (germline): LGHNA, YNFKEQ. CDR3 amino acids: CASSLQITNTGELFF. CDR3 nucleotide sequence: TGTGCCAGCAGTCTCCAGATCACGAACACCGGGGAGCTGTTTTTT.

The chain's CDR3 is CASSLTPLSTQYF. In DNA form, the CDR3 reads TGTGCCAGCAGCTTAACCCCATTAAGTACGCAGTATTTT. The gene calls are TRBV7-3 and TRBJ2-3, with D unresolved. Trimming pared 0 bases from V and 8 bases from J, leaving 9 bases between. Germline V gene lookup returns CDR1 SGHTA and CDR2 FQGTGA. This CDR3 has 13 residues. Supplemented by reference TRBV7-3 and TRBJ2-3, the full variable domain reads GAGVSQTPSNKVTEKGKYVELRCDPISGHTALYWYRQSLGQGPEFLIYFQGTGAADDSGLPNDRFFAVRPEGSVSTLKIQRTERGDSAVYLCASSLTPLSTQYFGPGTRLTVL.

This sequence joins TRBV27 and TRBJ1-2, with TRBD1 matching over 9 bases. The V gene end was trimmed by 5 bases and the J gene end by 5 bases; junction bases not matched to a gene: 6. Germline CDR1 reads MNHEY; CDR2 reads SMNVEV (reference sequence). The CDR3 is made up of 14 amino acids. The CDR3 bases are TGTGCCAGCAGTACGGGACAGGGAGCATATGGCTACACCTTC. Protein: CASSTGQGAYGYTF.

The rearrangement links TRBV18 to TRBJ1-1; TRBD1 aligns across 11 bases. CDR3 length: 17 amino acids. V lost 0 bases to trimming and J lost 0 bases; unmatched junction nucleotides: 3. Per the germline V gene, CDR1 is KGHSH and CDR2 is LQKENI. CDR3 nucleotides: TGTGCCAGCTCACCACCCGGACAGGGGGCCCTGAACACTGAAGCTTTCTTT. Its protein product is CASSPPGQGALNTEAFF.

The chain employs TRBV27 and TRBJ2-7; 10 bases align to TRBD2. With V trimmed by 3 bases and J by 7 bases, 9 bases remained unmatched. This CDR3 comprises 15 residues. Germline V CDR1 and CDR2: MNHEY, SMNVEV (reference sequence). In DNA form, the CDR3 reads TGTGCCAGCAGTTTGTCTAGCGGGAGAACAGGAGAGCAGTACTTC. Protein sequence: CASSLSSGRTGEQYF.